This record covers a single TCR beta chain. The record originates from a study of technical replicates of blood from a handful of donors. The V and J ends lost 6 bases and 5 bases, in that order; junction bases with no gene match: 6. The CDR3 contains 13 residues. CDR1 is LNHDA and CDR2 is SQIVND in the germline V gene (reference sequence). Profiling relied on immunoSEQ multiplex PCR, and the TCRdb table lists in-frame clones only, not all of them. This table has about 94,000 clones, 90% to 96% appearing once. Material for sequencing was T cells isolated from PBMCs. The clonotype comes from a human donor in good health. The chain links TRBV19 to TRBJ1-2; 7 bases are a match to TRBD1. CDR3 sequence: CASSLGQVYGYTF. CDR3 nucleotides: TGTGCCAGTAGCCTCGGACAGGTTTATGGCTACACCTTC.